This T cell receptor (beta chain) was sequenced for a study of T-cell memory formation after mild COVID-19. General study findings and limits: CD4+ contracting clones were found mainly in CM and EM, and CD8+ ones in EMRA.

This clonotype has more than one count but fewer than ten. What it binds is unknown. In germline, CDR1 is SGHVS, CDR2 FQNEAQ. This CDR3 is 14 amino acids long. Trimming took 1 base from V and 1 from J, leaving 7 bases between them. TCRdb used MiXCR to reprocess the 5' RACE reads, holding one entry per CDR3 protein. The sample includes some 49,000 distinct CDR3 sequences, 25% to 30% of them seen just once. The chain is built from TRBV7-8 and TRBJ1-1; D ambiguous. Material for sequencing was PBMCs or a T cell subset sorted from them (not recorded which). The receptor was isolated from a man aged 18-30 years who had mild COVID-19 (a few samples of this study predate the infection). Cell type and time point are not known. CDR3 amino acids: CASSLGHENTEAFF. For the CDR3, the DNA is TGTGCCAGCAGCTTAGGTCACGAGAACACTGAAGCTTTCTTT.